Each of the 10 T cell receptor beta chains below was sequenced from the same sample in a study of spatial heterogeneity in lung cancer. Time point described: sample taken at primary tumor resection. Whole RNA from tumor, nontumor lung or frozen PBMC was sequenced unsorted. TCRdb analysed the 5' RACE reads with MiXCR anew, one entry per CDR3 protein. The sample consists of 20,000 to 25,000 distinct CDR3 sequences, 3% to 3.5% of them appearing once. The sequencing here drew on PBMCs, taken at surgery. Source of these receptors: a female donor with early-stage non-small cell lung cancer.

This clonotype occurred many times. The chain uses TRBV29-1 and TRBJ1-2; 7 bases map to TRBD1. Germline V gene lookup returns CDR1 SQVTM and CDR2 ANQGSEA. The CDR3 is made up of 19 amino acids. Losses at the gene ends were 4 bases for V and 0 bases for J; bases not matched to a gene: 20. The CDR3 sequence: CSVVGTPGQTWGTNYGYTF. The CDR3, as DNA: TGCAGCGTTGTGGGAACCCCGGGACAGACCTGGGGGACTAACTATGGCTACACCTTC.

The table lists this clonotype with many counts. This chain uses TRBV3-1 with TRBJ1-5, with D possibly being TRBD1 (5 bases). Per the germline V gene, CDR1 is LGHDT and CDR2 is YNNKEL (reference sequence). CDR3 size: 18 residues. The V gene lost 1 base and the J gene lost 0 bases, with 16 bases spanning the gap. CDR3: CASSQGTGASDSNQPQHF. The CDR3 bases are TGTGCCAGCAGCCAAGGTACAGGAGCTTCAGATAGCAATCAGCCCCAGCATTTT.

At least ten counts were recorded for this clonotype. The chain couples TRBV27 to TRBJ1-5; 8 bases fit TRBD1. V shed 6 bases, J shed 4 bases, and the junction held 5 bases outside the gene matches. CDR1 and CDR2 (germline): MNHEY, SMNVEV (reference sequence). The CDR3 runs to 14 residues. The CDR3, as DNA: TGTGCCAGCAGACAAGGACAGGGAAATCAGCCCCAGCATTTT. This encodes CASRQGQGNQPQHF.

There are many counts of this clonotype. This sequence joins TRBV28 and TRBJ1-4; a possible D gene is TRBD1 (5 bases). This CDR3 contains 16 residues. Looked up from germline, CDR1 is MDHEN and CDR2 is SYDVKM. Trimming took 3 bases from V and 8 from J, leaving 19 bases between them. DNA of the CDR3: TGTGCCAGCAGTTTCGGAGGGGCAGGTTTAAGGGAAAAACTGTTTTTT. This translates into CASSFGGAGLREKLFF.

Ten or more counts support this clonotype. The chain carries TRBV5-1 and TRBJ2-6, with D hard to call. Germline assignment: CDR1 SGHRS and CDR2 YFSETQ. The CDR3 consists of 17 residues. Trimming left V 0 bases short and J 1 base short, with 11 bases between. The CDR3 here is CASSLETHTSGANVLTF. The CDR3 DNA sequence: TGCGCCAGCAGCTTGGAAACTCACACATCTGGGGCCAACGTCCTGACTTTC.

Many counts were recorded for this clonotype. The chain couples TRBV6-2 or TRBV6-3 to TRBJ1-5; 9 nucleotides match TRBD1. CDR1 is MNHEY, CDR2 SVGEGT, per germline. The CDR3 has 18 amino acids. Unmatched junction bases numbered 13, after V lost 4 bases and J lost 3 bases. The DNA for the CDR3 is TGTGCCAGCAGTTTTAAAAAGGACAGGGGACCTTACAATCAGCCCCAGCATTTT. Translation: CASSFKKDRGPYNQPQHF.

This clonotype was seen many times. V and J are TRBV27 and TRBJ2-7; possible D gene TRBD1, 7 bases. CDR3 length equals 14 residues. Germline V CDR1 and CDR2: MNHEY, SMNVEV (reference sequence). V shed 2 bases and J shed 5 bases, with 13 bases lying between them. This CDR3 reads CASSLGGGFDEQYF. Here the CDR3 DNA reads TGTGCCAGCAGTTTAGGAGGGGGCTTCGACGAGCAGTACTTC.

This clonotype was seen many times. The chain combines TRBV15 with TRBJ1-4; no definite D call. CDR1 and CDR2 from the germline V gene are LNHNV and YYDKDF (reference sequence). V lost 0 bases, J lost 2 bases, and 7 bases lay in between. The CDR3 extends over 15 amino acids. CDR3 residues: CATSREQPTNEKLFF. In nucleotides, the CDR3 is TGTGCCACCAGCAGAGAACAGCCCACTAATGAAAAACTGTTTTTT.

This clonotype was counted ten times or more. V is TRBV6-2 or TRBV6-3 and J is TRBJ2-2, with 13 bases lining up with TRBD2. CDR1 and CDR2 from the germline V gene are MNHEY and SVGEGT. The CDR3 runs to 17 residues. V lost 4 bases, J lost 4 bases, and 6 bases stayed unmatched. CDR3 sequence (DNA): TGTGCCAGCAGTTCCGGGACTAGCGGGACTAGCACCGGGGAGCTGTTTTTT. It is translated as CASSSGTSGTSTGELFF.

This clonotype appeared many times. The chain uses TRBV18 and TRBJ2-7; D gene uncertain. Trimming pared 0 bases from V and 7 bases from J, leaving 7 bases between. The CDR3 contains 12 residues. Germline V gene data show CDR1 as KGHSH and CDR2 as LQKENI. The CDR3 DNA sequence: TGTGCCAGCTCACCACCGTCCCGGGAGCAGTACTTC. This sequence encodes CASSPPSREQYF.